This TCR beta chain was observed in a study of CD8 T cells in ankylosing spondylitis. Making use of molecular barcodes, quantitative 5'-RACE generated TCR beta libraries. TCRdb passed the 5' RACE reads through MiXCR, listing each CDR3 protein once. The table has a few hundred thousand distinct CDR3 sequences, about a sixth seen once. This clonotype was obtained from a male donor with ankylosing spondylitis or in good health (not recorded which). The sequenced sample consisted of blood, either unsorted or a sorted T cell fraction (not recorded which).

The CDR3 is CASSFLRSGTDTQYF. As DNA, the CDR3 is TGTGCCAGCAGTTTTCTCCGATCCGGCACAGATACGCAGTATTTT. The chain has TRBV27 and TRBJ2-3; D is unclear. The CDR3 length is 15 residues. Trimming took 3 bases from V and 1 from J, leaving 11 bases between them. Germline V gives CDR1 MNHEY, CDR2 SMNVEV (reference sequence).